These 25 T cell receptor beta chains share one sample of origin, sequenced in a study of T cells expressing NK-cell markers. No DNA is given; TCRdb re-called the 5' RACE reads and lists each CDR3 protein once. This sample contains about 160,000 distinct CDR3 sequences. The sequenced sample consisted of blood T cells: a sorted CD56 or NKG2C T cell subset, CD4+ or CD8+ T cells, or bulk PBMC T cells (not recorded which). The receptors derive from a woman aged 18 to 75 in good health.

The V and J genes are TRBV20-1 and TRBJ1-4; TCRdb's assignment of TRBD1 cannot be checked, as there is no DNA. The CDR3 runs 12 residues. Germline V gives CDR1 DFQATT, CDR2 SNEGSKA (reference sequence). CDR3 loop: CSARDQGRKLFF.

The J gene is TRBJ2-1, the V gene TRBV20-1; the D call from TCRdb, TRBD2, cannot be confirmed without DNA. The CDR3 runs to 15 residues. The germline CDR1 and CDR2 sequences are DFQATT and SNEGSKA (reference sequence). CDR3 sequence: CSARVASGRTREQFF.

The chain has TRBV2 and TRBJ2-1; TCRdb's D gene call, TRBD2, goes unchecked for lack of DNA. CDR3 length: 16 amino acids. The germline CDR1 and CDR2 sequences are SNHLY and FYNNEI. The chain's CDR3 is CASSELGLAGGDEQFF.

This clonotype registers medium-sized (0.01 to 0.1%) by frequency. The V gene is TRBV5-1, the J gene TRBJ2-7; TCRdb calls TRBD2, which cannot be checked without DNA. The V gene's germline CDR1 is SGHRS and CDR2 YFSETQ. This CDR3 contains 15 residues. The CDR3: CASSLDPGLAGEQYF.

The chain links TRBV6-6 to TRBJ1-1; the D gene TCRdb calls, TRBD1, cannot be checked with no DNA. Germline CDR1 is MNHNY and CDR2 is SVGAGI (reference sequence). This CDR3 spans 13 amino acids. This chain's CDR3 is CASSKQGFTEAFF.

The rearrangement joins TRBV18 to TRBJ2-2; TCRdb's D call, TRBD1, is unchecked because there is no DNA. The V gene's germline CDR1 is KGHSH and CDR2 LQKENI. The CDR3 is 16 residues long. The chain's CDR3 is CASSPQPQGNAGELFF.

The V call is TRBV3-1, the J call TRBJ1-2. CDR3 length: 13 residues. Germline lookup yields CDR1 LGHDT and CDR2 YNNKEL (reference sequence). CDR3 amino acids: CASSLTDPSAYTF.

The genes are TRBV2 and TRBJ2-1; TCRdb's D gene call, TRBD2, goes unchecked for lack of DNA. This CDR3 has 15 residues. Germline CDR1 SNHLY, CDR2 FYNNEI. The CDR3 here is CASSGTSGAGNEQFF.

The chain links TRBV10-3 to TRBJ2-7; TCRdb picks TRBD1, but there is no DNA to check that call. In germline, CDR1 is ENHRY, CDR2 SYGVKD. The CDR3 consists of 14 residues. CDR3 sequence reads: CAISDGGRRYEQYF.

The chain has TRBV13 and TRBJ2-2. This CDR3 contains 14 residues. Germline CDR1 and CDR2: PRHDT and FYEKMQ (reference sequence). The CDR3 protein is CASSLMMETGELFF.

The chain's CDR3 is CASKVSSDNEQFF. The V gene is TRBV2, the J gene TRBJ2-1; no DNA is available, so the TRBD1 call from TCRdb remains unchecked. CDR3 length: 13 amino acids. Germline V lookup: CDR1 SNHLY, CDR2 FYNNEI.

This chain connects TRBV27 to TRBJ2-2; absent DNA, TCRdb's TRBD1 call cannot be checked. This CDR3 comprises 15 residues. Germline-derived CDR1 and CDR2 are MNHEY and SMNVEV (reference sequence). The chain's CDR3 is CASSRRDSLTGELFF.

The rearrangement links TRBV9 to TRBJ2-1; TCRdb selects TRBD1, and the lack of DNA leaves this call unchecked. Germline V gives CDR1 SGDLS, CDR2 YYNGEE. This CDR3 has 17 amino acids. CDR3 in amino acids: CASSPRGMGQGINEQFF.

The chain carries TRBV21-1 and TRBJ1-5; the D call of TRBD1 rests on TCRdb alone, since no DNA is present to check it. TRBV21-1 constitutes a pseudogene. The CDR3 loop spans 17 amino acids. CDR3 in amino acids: CASSKAARDRSNQPQHF.

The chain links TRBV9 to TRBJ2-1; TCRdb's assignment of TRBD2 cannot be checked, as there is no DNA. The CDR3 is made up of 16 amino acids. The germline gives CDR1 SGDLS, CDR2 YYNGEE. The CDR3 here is CASSVGLAGTYNEQFF.

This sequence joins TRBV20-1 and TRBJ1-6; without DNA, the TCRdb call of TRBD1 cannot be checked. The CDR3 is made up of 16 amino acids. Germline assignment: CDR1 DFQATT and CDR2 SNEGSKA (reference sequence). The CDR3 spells CSAFPQLGATNSPLHF.

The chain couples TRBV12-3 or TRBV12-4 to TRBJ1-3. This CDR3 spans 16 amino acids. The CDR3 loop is CASRLGTASSGNTIYF.

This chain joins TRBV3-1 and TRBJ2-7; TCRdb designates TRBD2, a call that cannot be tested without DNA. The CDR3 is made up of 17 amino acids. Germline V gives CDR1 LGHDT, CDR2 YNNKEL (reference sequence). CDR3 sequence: CASSQVPTSATPYEQYF.

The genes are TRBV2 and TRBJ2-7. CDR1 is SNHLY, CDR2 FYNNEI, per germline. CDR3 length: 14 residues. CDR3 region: CASHIEDTTYEQYF.

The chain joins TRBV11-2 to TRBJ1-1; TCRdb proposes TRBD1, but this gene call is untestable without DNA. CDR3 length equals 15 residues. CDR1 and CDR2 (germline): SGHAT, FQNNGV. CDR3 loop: CASSPPGFWNTEAFF.

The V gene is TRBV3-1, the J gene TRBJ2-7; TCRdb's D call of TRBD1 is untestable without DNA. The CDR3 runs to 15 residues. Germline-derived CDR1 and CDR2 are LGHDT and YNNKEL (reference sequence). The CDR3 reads CASSLGAADSYEQYF.

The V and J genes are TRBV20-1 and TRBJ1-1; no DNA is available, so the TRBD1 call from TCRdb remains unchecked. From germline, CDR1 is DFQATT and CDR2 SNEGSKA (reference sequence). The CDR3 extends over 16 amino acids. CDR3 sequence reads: CSAKWTGGVVNTEAFF.

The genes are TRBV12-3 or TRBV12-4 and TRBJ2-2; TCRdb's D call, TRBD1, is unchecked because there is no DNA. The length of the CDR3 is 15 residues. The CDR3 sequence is CASILGGGNTGELFF.

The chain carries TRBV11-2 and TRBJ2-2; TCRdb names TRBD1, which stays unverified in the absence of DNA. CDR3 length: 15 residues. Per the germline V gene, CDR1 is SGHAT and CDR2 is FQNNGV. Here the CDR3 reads CASSTRVGRTGELFF. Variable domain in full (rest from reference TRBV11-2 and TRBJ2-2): EAGVAQSPRYKIIEKRQSVAFWCNPISGHATLYWYQQILGQGPKLLIQFQNNGVVDDSQLPKDRFSAERLKGVDSTLKIQPAKLEDSAVYLCASSTRVGRTGELFFGEGSRLTVL.

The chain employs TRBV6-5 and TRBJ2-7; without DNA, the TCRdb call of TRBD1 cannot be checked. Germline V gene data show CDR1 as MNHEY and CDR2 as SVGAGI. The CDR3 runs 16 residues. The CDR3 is CASSYGQGEETYEQYF.